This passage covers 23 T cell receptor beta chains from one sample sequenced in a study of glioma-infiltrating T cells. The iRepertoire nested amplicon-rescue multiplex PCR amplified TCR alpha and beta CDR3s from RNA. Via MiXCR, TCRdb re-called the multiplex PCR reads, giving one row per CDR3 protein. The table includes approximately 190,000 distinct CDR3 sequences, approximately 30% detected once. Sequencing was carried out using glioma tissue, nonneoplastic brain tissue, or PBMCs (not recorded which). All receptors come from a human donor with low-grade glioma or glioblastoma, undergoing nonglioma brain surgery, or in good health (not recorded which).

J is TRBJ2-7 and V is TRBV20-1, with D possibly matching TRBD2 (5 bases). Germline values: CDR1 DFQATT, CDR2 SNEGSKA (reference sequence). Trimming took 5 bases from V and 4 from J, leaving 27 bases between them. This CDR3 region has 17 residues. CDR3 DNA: TGCAGTGCTTCATCTCTGACAAGAGCGGAAGCCGATTACGAGCAGTACTTC. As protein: CSASSLTRAEADYEQYF.

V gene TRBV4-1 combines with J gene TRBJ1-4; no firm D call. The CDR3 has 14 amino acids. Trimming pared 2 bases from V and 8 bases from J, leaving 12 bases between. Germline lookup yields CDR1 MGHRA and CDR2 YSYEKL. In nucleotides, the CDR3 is TGCGCCAGCAGCCAAACGCAGTTAAGGGAAAAACTGTTTTTT. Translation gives CASSQTQLREKLFF.

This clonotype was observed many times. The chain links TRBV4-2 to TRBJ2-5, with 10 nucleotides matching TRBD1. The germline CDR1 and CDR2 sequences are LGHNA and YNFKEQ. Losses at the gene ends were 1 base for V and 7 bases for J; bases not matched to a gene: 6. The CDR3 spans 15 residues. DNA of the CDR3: TGTGCCAGCAGCCAAGTGGGACAGGGGCTCTCGACCCAGTACTTC. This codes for CASSQVGQGLSTQYF.

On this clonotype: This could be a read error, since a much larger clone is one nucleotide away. The CDR3 bases are TGTGCCAGCTCCCAGTGGGGGGACGTTCAGCCCCAGCATTTT. It specifies CASSQWGDVQPQHF. The V call is TRBV18, the J call TRBJ1-5, with a possible D match to TRBD1 (5 bases). Germline V gives CDR1 KGHSH, CDR2 LQKENI. The CDR3 is 14 residues long. V was clipped by 6 bases and J by 6 bases, with 15 bases between them. Complete variable domain (other parts from reference TRBV18 and TRBJ1-5): NAGVMQNPRHLVRRRGQEARLRCSPMKGHSHVYWYRQLPEEGLKFMVYLQKENIIDESGMPKERFSAEFPKEGPSILRIQQVVRGDSAAYFCASSQWGDVQPQHFGDGTRLSIL.

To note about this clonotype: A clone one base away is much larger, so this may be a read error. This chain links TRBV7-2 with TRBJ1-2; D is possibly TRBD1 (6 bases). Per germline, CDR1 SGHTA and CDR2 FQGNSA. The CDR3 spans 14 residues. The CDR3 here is CASSQDGAGAVYTF. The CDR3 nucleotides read TGCGCCAGCAGCCAAGATGGGGCAGGGGCTGTCTACACCTTC.

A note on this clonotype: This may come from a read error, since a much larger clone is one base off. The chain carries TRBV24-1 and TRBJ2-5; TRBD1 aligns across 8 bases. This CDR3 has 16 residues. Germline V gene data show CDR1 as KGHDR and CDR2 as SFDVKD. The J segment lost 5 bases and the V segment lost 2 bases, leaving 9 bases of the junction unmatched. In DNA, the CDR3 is TGTGCCACCAGTGATTCGGACAGGGTGGGCAGGGAGACCCAGTACTTC. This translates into CATSDSDRVGRETQYF.

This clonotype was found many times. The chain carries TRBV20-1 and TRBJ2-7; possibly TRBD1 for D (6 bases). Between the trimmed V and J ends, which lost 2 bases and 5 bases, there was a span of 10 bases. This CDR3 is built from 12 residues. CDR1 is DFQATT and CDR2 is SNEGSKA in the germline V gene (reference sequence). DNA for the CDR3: TGCAGTGCTAGACCGCACAGGGACGAGCAGTACTTC. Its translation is CSARPHRDEQYF.

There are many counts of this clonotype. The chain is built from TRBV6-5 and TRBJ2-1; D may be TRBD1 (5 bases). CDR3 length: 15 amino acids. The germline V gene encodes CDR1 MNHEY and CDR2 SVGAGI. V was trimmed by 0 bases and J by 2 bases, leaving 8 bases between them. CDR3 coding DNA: TGTGCCAGCAGTTACTCTGGGGCCCCCTACAATGAGCAGTTCTTC. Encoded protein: CASSYSGAPYNEQFF.

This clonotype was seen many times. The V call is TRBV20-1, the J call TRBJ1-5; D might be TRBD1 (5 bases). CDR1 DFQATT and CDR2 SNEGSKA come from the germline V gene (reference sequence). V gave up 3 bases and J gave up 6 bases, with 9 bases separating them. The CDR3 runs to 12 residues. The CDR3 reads CSASGGGQPQHF. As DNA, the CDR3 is TGCAGTGCTAGTGGGGGAGGTCAGCCCCAGCATTTT.

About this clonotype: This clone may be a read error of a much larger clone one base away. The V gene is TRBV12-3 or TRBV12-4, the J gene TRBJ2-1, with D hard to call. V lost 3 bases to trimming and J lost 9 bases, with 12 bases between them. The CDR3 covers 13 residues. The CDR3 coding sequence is TGTGCCAGCAGTTTGTTCACGGATGGTGAGCAGTTCTTC. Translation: CASSLFTDGEQFF.

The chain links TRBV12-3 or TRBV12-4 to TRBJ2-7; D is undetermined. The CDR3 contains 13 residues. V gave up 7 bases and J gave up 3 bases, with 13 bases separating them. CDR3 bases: TGTGCCAGCAAAACCGGGTTGGGCTACGAGCAGTACTTC. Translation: CASKTGLGYEQYF.

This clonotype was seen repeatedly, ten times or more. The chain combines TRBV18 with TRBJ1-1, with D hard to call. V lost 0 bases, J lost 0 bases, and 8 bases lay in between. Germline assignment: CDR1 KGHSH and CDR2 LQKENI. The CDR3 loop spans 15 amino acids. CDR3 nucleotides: TGTGCCAGCTCACCACCATACAGCATGAACACTGAAGCTTTCTTT. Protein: CASSPPYSMNTEAFF.

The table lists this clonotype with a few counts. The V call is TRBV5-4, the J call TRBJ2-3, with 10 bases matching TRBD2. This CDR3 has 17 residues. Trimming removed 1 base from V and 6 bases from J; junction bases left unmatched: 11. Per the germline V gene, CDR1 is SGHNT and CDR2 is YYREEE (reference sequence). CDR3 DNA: TGTGCCAGCAGCTTGTTGCTAGCGGGGGTGATGGCGGATACGCAGTATTTT. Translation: CASSLLLAGVMADTQYF.

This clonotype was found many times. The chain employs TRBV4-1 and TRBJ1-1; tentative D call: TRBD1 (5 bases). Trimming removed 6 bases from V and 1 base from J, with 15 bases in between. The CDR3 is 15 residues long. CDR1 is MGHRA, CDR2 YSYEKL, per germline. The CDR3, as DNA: TGCGCCAGCAGGGTGTCGTGGGGCCCGAACACTGAAGCTTTCTTT. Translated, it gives CASRVSWGPNTEAFF.

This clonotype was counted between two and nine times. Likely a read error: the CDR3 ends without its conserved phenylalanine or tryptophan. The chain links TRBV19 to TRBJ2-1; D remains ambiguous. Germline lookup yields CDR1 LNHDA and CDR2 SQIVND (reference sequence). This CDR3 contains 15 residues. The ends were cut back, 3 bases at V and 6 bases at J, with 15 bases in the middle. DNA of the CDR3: TGTGCCAGTAGTATTTTGCCCTTACCGACCAATGAGCAGTTCCTC. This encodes CASSILPLPTNEQFL.

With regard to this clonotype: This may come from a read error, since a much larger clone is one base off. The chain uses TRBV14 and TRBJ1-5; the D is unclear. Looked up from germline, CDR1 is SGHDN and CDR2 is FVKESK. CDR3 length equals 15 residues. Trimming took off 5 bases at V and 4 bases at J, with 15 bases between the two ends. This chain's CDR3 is CASSVARLRNQPQHF. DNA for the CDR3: TGTGCCAGCAGCGTGGCAAGGTTAAGAAATCAGCCCCAGCATTTT.

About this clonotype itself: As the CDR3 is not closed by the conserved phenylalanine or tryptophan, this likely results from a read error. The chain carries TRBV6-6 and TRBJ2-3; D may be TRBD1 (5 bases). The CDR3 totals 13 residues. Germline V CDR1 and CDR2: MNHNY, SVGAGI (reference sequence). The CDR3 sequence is CARSYQDNLKQYC. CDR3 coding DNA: TGTGCCCGCAGTTACCAGGACAATCTTAAGCAGTATTGT.

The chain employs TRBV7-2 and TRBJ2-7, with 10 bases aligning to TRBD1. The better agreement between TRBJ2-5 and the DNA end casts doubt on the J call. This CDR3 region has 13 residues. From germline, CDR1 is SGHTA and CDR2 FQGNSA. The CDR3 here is CASGQGGQETQYF. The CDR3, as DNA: TGTGCCAGCGGACAGGGGGGGCAAGAGACCCAGTACTTC.

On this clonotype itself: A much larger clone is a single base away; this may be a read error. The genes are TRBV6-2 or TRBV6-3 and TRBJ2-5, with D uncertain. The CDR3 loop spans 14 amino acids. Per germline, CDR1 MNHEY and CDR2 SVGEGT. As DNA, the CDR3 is TGTGCCAGCAGTTTTAGCAACTTACAAGACACCCAGTACTTC. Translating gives CASSFSNLQDTQYF.

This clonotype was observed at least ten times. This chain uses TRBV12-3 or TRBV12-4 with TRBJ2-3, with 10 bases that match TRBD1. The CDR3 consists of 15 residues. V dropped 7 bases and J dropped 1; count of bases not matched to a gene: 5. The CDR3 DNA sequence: TGTGCCAGCATCCGGACAGGGGGACGCACAGATACGCAGTATTTT. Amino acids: CASIRTGGRTDTQYF.

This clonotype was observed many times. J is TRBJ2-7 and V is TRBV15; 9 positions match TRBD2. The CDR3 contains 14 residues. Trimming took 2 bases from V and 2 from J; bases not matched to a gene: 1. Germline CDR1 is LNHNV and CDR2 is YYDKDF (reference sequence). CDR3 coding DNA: TGTGCCACCAGCAGATCTAGCGGGGCCTACGAGCAGTACTTC. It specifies CATSRSSGAYEQYF.

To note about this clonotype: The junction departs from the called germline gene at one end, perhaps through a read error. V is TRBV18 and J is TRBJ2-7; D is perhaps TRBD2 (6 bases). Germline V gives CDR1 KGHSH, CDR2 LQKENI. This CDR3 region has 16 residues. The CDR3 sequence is CGSSPTGASVSYEQYF. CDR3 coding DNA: TGTGGCAGCTCACCGACCGGCGCTAGCGTCTCCTACGAGCAGTACTTC.

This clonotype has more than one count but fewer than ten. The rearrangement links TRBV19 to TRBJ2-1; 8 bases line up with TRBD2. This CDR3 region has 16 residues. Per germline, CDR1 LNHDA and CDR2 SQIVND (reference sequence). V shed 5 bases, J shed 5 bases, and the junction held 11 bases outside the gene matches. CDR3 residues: CASSLPWTSSNNEQFF. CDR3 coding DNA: TGTGCCAGTAGTCTCCCTTGGACTAGCTCAAACAATGAGCAGTTCTTC.